A single sample gave rise to the 15 T cell receptor beta chains below, sequenced in a study of OX40 agonist ivuxolimab in advanced cancers. Sequenced by immunoSEQ multiplex PCR; TCRdb stores in-frame clones only, minus some. The table has about 92,000 clones, roughly 93% seen once. The starting material was CD4+ or CD8+ T cells sorted from blood, obtained in a trial of the OX40 agonist ivuxolimab. These receptors were taken from an adult with an advanced solid tumor such as melanoma, head and neck, liver or kidney cancer.

The table lists this clone with a count of one. The CDR3 here is CASSLEARLSYEQYF. CDR3 nucleotides: TGTGCCAGCAGCTTAGAAGCGAGGCTTTCCTACGAGCAGTACTTC. The gene calls are TRBV7-2 and TRBJ2-7; D ambiguous. V lost 1 base, J lost 1 base, and 11 bases lay in between. Germline CDR1 reads SGHTA; CDR2 reads FQGNSA. The CDR3 is made up of 15 amino acids.

The chain joins TRBV5-5 to TRBJ1-5; D unresolved. This CDR3 is built from 14 residues. Trimming took 0 bases from V and 1 from J, leaving 5 bases between them. CDR1 and CDR2 (germline): SGHKS, YYEKEE (reference sequence). CDR3 residues: CASSLVLSNQPQHF. The DNA for the CDR3 is TGTGCCAGCAGCTTGGTGTTGAGCAATCAGCCCCAGCATTTT.

The chain carries TRBV7-2 and TRBJ2-1; TRBD1 is a possible D gene (6 bases). The CDR3 has 17 residues. V was trimmed by 3 bases and J by 6 bases, leaving 21 bases between them. Germline CDR1 is SGHTA and CDR2 is FQGNSA. In DNA, the CDR3 is TGTGCCAGCAGCTTTGGGGGCACCGGACCGGGTAGCAATGAGCAGTTCTTC. Translated: CASSFGGTGPGSNEQFF. Drawing the rest from reference TRBV7-2 and TRBJ2-1, the complete variable domain is GAGVSQSPSNKVTEKGKDVELRCDPISGHTALYWYRQSLGQGLEFLIYFQGNSAPDKSGLPSDRFSAERTGGSVSTLTIQRTQQEDSAVYLCASSFGGTGPGSNEQFFGPGTRLTVL.

This chain links TRBV11-1 with TRBJ2-7, with 7 bases lining up with TRBD1. Per germline, CDR1 SGHAT and CDR2 FQDESV (reference sequence). The V gene end was trimmed by 5 bases and the J gene end by 2 bases; junction bases not matched to a gene: 9. The length of the CDR3 is 15 residues. The CDR3 region is CASSLNGQATYEQYF. The CDR3 DNA reads as TGTGCCAGCAGCCTAAACGGACAGGCCACCTACGAGCAGTACTTC.

This rearrangement joins TRBV28 to TRBJ1-2, with D perhaps matching TRBD1 (5 bases). V was pared by 5 bases and J by 3 bases, with 10 bases between. This CDR3 is built from 13 residues. Germline CDR1 is MDHEN and CDR2 is SYDVKM. In nucleotides, the CDR3 is TGTGCCAGCAGTACCTCGACAGACTATGGCTACACCTTC. Translated: CASSTSTDYGYTF.

This clone was detected only a few times. The chain combines TRBV7-8 with TRBJ2-1, with D perhaps TRBD1 (6 bases). This CDR3 region has 12 residues. The V end was cut by 1 base, the J end by 15 bases, with 13 bases between. Germline assignment: CDR1 SGHVS and CDR2 FQNEAQ. CDR3 residues: CASSLDRDIPFF. As DNA, the CDR3 is TGTGCCAGCAGCTTAGACCGGGACATTCCGTTCTTC. Full variable domain (outside the CDR3, taken from reference TRBV7-8 and TRBJ2-1): GAGVSQSPRYKVAKRGQDVALRCDPISGHVSLFWYQQALGQGPEFLTYFQNEAQLDKSGLPSDRFFAERPEGSVSTLKIQRTQQEDSAVYLCASSLDRDIPFFGPGTRLTVL.

The chain combines TRBV2 with TRBJ2-5; either TRBD1 or TRBD2 may supply D (5 bases each). Per the germline V gene, CDR1 is SNHLY and CDR2 is FYNNEI. Trimming removed 6 bases from V and 14 bases from J, with 25 bases in between. The length of the CDR3 is 14 residues. CDR3 in DNA: TGTGCCAGCAGCCTGACCCCCGACCGGGACCCCTTATACTTC. Protein product: CASSLTPDRDPLYF.

V usage is TRBV19 and J usage is TRBJ2-1; D call uncertain. Trimming took 2 bases from V and 2 from J, leaving 7 bases between them. Germline V gene sequence: CDR1 LNHDA, CDR2 SQIVND (reference sequence). The CDR3 extends over 14 amino acids. The CDR3 is CASSISHTYNEQFF. The DNA of the CDR3 is TGTGCCAGTAGTATATCACACACCTACAATGAGCAGTTCTTC. The whole variable domain, remainder taken from reference TRBV19 and TRBJ2-1, is DGGITQSPKYLFRKEGQNVTLSCEQNLNHDAMYWYRQDPGQGLRLIYYSQIVNDFQKGDIAEGYSVSREKKESFPLTVTSAQKNPTAFYLCASSISHTYNEQFFGPGTRLTVL.

The V gene is TRBV19, the J gene TRBJ1-5; perhaps TRBD1 as D (5 bases). V was shortened by 9 bases and J by 1 base, with 13 bases between the two germline ends. Germline-derived CDR1 and CDR2 are LNHDA and SQIVND (reference sequence). CDR3 size: 14 residues. The CDR3 loop reads CASREALSNQPQHF. In DNA form, the CDR3 reads TGTGCCAGCAGGGAGGCGTTGAGCAATCAGCCCCAGCATTTT.

V is TRBV7-8 and J is TRBJ2-1, with a weak D call TRBD2 (6 bases). The CDR3 extends over 15 amino acids. V was cut by 1 base and J by 3 bases, with 10 bases left in between. Per germline, CDR1 SGHVS and CDR2 FQNEAQ. The CDR3 DNA is TGTGCCAGCAGCTTAGGGGGGACTCTCTACAATGAGCAGTTCTTC. Amino acids: CASSLGGTLYNEQFF.

V and J are TRBV4-1 and TRBJ1-3, with 9 nucleotides matching TRBD1. The CDR3 extends over 15 amino acids. Germline lookup yields CDR1 MGHRA and CDR2 YSYEKL. The ends lost 0 bases at V and 6 bases at J; junction bases unmatched: 3. CDR3 protein: CASSQDLQGANTIYF. CDR3 DNA sequence: TGCGCCAGCAGCCAAGACTTACAGGGGGCAAACACCATATATTTT.

This sequence joins TRBV11-2 and TRBJ2-2, with no clear D. Looked up from germline, CDR1 is SGHAT and CDR2 is FQNNGV. This CDR3 has 16 residues. Deletions cut 0 bases from V and 6 bases from J, with 14 bases between. The CDR3 coding sequence is TGTGCCAGCAGCTTAGAGCCGACAATTACCCCCGGGGAGCTGTTTTTT. This gives the protein CASSLEPTITPGELFF.

This chain joins TRBV6-5 and TRBJ2-3; D is unclear. Germline assignment: CDR1 MNHEY and CDR2 SVGAGI. CDR3 length: 14 residues. V lost 0 bases, J lost 4 bases, and 8 bases lay in between. CDR3 in amino acids: CASSYSSSSDTQYF. The DNA of the CDR3 is TGTGCCAGCAGTTACTCTAGCAGCTCAGATACGCAGTATTTT.

This chain links TRBV18 with TRBJ2-7; the D is unclear. The V end was cut by 3 bases, the J end by 2 bases, with 8 bases between. Germline V CDR1 and CDR2: KGHSH, LQKENI. CDR3 length equals 13 residues. CDR3: CASSPTSAYEQYF. The CDR3 bases are TGTGCCAGCTCACCGACGTCGGCCTACGAGCAGTACTTC.

This clone was recorded only once. The chain recombines TRBV28 with TRBJ2-7; D might be TRBD2 (6 bases). The CDR3 spans 15 residues. CDR1 and CDR2 (germline): MDHEN, SYDVKM. Deletions cut 5 bases from V and 2 bases from J, with 16 bases between. CDR3 in amino acids: CASSPLGGTTYEQYF. CDR3 DNA: TGTGCCAGCAGTCCTCTTGGGGGGACGACCTACGAGCAGTACTTC.